This passage covers 29 T cell receptor beta chains from one sample sequenced in a study of blood T cell repertoires in COVID-19. TCRdb's table, derived via immunoSEQ multiplex PCR, lists solely in-frame clones and lacks some. The sample gives over 150,000 clones, about 80% of which show up once; approximately 11% is in the top ten. Input material: peripheral blood. The source of these receptors is a man between 65 and 85 years old with active or convalescent COVID-19.

The chain recombines TRBV5-4 with TRBJ1-3; 9 bases align to TRBD1. This CDR3 contains 13 residues. Germline CDR1 reads SGHNT; CDR2 reads YYREEE (reference sequence). The V gene end was trimmed by 6 bases and the J gene end by 4 bases; junction bases not matched to a gene: 2. CDR3 coding DNA: TGTGCCAGCAAAGGGACAGGGGGAAACACCATATATTTT. It codes for CASKGTGGNTIYF.

The rearrangement links TRBV29-1 to TRBJ2-3; 7 bases map to TRBD2. From germline, CDR1 is SQVTM and CDR2 ANQGSEA. The CDR3 covers 15 residues. With V trimmed by 3 bases and J by 0 bases, 6 bases remained unmatched. Here the CDR3 reads CSVDYRRESTDTQYF. CDR3 DNA sequence: TGCAGCGTTGATTATCGGCGGGAGAGCACAGATACGCAGTATTTT.

The gene calls are TRBV25-1 and TRBJ1-2; 8 bases are shared with TRBD1. CDR1 is MGHDK, CDR2 SYGVNS, per germline. V dropped 5 bases and J dropped 2; count of bases not matched to a gene: 7. The CDR3 extends over 15 amino acids. The CDR3 DNA sequence: TGTGCCAGCAGTTCGGGGACAGGCCTAAACTATGGCTACACCTTC. Its translation is CASSSGTGLNYGYTF.

The chain carries TRBV5-1 and TRBJ1-1; a possible D gene is TRBD1 (6 bases). Trimming removed 4 bases at V and 2 bases at J, with 21 bases between. This CDR3 has 17 amino acids. Germline V gene sequence: CDR1 SGHRS, CDR2 YFSETQ. CDR3 in amino acids: CASSLGQSGGLNTEAFF. CDR3 nucleotide sequence: TGCGCCAGCAGCCTAGGACAGTCAGGAGGCCTAAACACTGAAGCTTTCTTT.

This chain uses TRBV19 with TRBJ2-1, with D possibly matching TRBD1 (6 bases). Germline V gene lookup returns CDR1 LNHDA and CDR2 SQIVND (reference sequence). This CDR3 spans 15 amino acids. Trimming removed 2 bases from V and 4 bases from J, with 12 bases in between. The CDR3 loop reads CASSIMGQTYNEQFF. The DNA for the CDR3 is TGTGCCAGTAGTATAATGGGACAAACATACAATGAGCAGTTCTTC. Together with reference TRBV19 and TRBJ2-1, the CDR3 gives the full variable domain: DGGITQSPKYLFRKEGQNVTLSCEQNLNHDAMYWYRQDPGQGLRLIYYSQIVNDFQKGDIAEGYSVSREKKESFPLTVTSAQKNPTAFYLCASSIMGQTYNEQFFGPGTRLTVL.

V gene TRBV10-2 combines with J gene TRBJ2-2, with 8 bases lining up with TRBD1. Germline CDR1 and CDR2: WSHSY and SAAADI. CDR3 size: 21 residues. With V trimmed by 0 bases and J by 0 bases, 15 bases remained unmatched. The CDR3 region has the DNA TGCGCCAGCAGTGAGTCAAAACCGGGACAGGCCACTATCACGAACACCGGGGAGCTGTTTTTT. Its protein product is CASSESKPGQATITNTGELFF.

About this clone: At the DNA level, this CDR3 is encoded by other sequences in the same sample as well. The chain has TRBV7-9 and TRBJ2-5; TRBD1 matches 11 bases. Per the germline V gene, CDR1 is SEHNR and CDR2 is FQNEAQ (reference sequence). The CDR3 spans 14 residues. Trimming cost V 3 bases and J 4 bases; bases outside gene matches: 1. This CDR3 reads CASSLGTGGETQYF. The CDR3 nucleotides are TGTGCCAGCAGCTTGGGGACAGGGGGAGAGACCCAGTACTTC.

The chain carries TRBV6-5 and TRBJ2-1, with 9 nucleotides matching TRBD1. Unmatched junction bases numbered 5, after V lost 0 bases and J lost 8 bases. CDR1 and CDR2 from the germline V gene are MNHEY and SVGAGI. The CDR3 is 15 amino acids. The CDR3 protein is CASSYSGTGPHEQFF. As DNA, the CDR3 is TGTGCCAGCAGTTACTCGGGGACAGGGCCCCATGAGCAGTTCTTC.

The chain recombines TRBV29-1 with TRBJ2-4, with D uncertain. V dropped 4 bases and J dropped 0 bases, with 7 bases sitting between them. Germline-derived CDR1 and CDR2 are SQVTM and ANQGSEA. The CDR3 runs 13 residues. Here the CDR3 DNA reads TGCAGCGTTGGGAGCATAGCCAAAAACATTCAGTACTTC. It specifies CSVGSIAKNIQYF.

There are a few counts of this clone. The chain couples TRBV30 to TRBJ1-6; a possible D gene is TRBD1 (5 bases). The V end lost 0 bases, the J end lost 9 bases, and 12 bases lay between the germline ends. The CDR3 totals 14 residues. The germline V gene encodes CDR1 GTSNPN and CDR2 SVGIG (reference sequence). The CDR3 region has the DNA TGTGCCTGGAGTGTGAGGCAGGGCTCTTCACCCCTCCACTTT. It yields the protein CAWSVRQGSSPLHF.

The count of this clone is one. The chain uses TRBV9 and TRBJ2-1; TRBD2 matches 11 bases. Germline loops: CDR1 SGDLS, CDR2 YYNGEE. Trimming removed 4 bases from V and 5 bases from J; junction bases left unmatched: 11. The CDR3 consists of 17 residues. The CDR3 is CASSLGIGTSGHNEQFF. The CDR3 DNA is TGTGCCAGCAGCTTAGGCATTGGGACTAGCGGTCACAATGAGCAGTTCTTC.

The V call is TRBV5-1, the J call TRBJ1-1; 11 bases map to TRBD1. The germline CDR1 and CDR2 sequences are SGHRS and YFSETQ. This CDR3 comprises 17 residues. Unmatched junction bases numbered 8, after V lost 0 bases and J lost 4 bases. CDR3 protein: CASSLGGTGGGGTEAFF. CDR3 nucleotide sequence: TGCGCCAGCAGCTTGGGAGGGACAGGGGGTGGGGGCACTGAAGCTTTCTTT.

The V gene is TRBV18, the J gene TRBJ2-1, with D maybe TRBD2 (5 bases). V lost 3 bases and J 2 bases, leaving 11 bases between the germline ends. The length of the CDR3 is 15 residues. Germline assignment: CDR1 KGHSH and CDR2 LQKENI. In DNA, the CDR3 is TGTGCCAGCTCACCCCAGACTATAACCTACAATGAGCAGTTCTTC. It specifies CASSPQTITYNEQFF.

The chain joins TRBV7-6 to TRBJ2-7, with TRBD2 identical over 14 bases. J was trimmed by 2 bases and V by 1 base; bases with no gene match: 4. The length of the CDR3 is 17 residues. CDR1 is SGHVS, CDR2 FNYEAQ, per germline. This chain's CDR3 is CASSLGLAGGSTYEQYF. CDR3 coding DNA: TGTGCCAGCAGCTTAGGACTAGCGGGGGGGTCTACCTACGAGCAGTACTTC. Combining the CDR3 with reference TRBV7-6 and TRBJ2-7 gives the whole variable domain GAGVSQSPRYKVTKRGQDVALRCDPISGHVSLYWYRQALGQGPEFLTYFNYEAQQDKSGLPNDRFSAERPEGSISTLTIQRTEQRDSAMYRCASSLGLAGGSTYEQYFGPGTRLTVT.

CDR3 sequence reads: CASSLAGPSGNTIYF. For the CDR3, the DNA is TGTGCCAGCAGCTTAGCGGGCCCATCTGGAAACACCATATATTTT. The chain links TRBV7-2 to TRBJ1-3; D not resolved. CDR3 length: 15 residues. Trimming left V 0 bases short and J 1 base short, with 7 bases between. Germline assignment: CDR1 SGHTA and CDR2 FQGNSA. The full variable domain, its missing parts supplied by reference TRBV7-2 and TRBJ1-3, is GAGVSQSPSNKVTEKGKDVELRCDPISGHTALYWYRQSLGQGLEFLIYFQGNSAPDKSGLPSDRFSAERTGGSVSTLTIQRTQQEDSAVYLCASSLAGPSGNTIYFGEGSWLTVV.

The chain links TRBV15 to TRBJ2-1; the match to TRBD2 covers 10 bases. Unmatched junction bases numbered 10, after V lost 0 bases and J lost 8 bases. CDR3 length: 17 residues. Germline assignment: CDR1 LNHNV and CDR2 YYDKDF (reference sequence). CDR3 DNA: TGTGCCACCAGCAGAGAATTCGGGGCTAGCGGGAGCGATGAGCAGTTCTTC. Translation gives CATSREFGASGSDEQFF. Drawing the rest from reference TRBV15 and TRBJ2-1, the complete variable domain is DAMVIQNPRYQVTQFGKPVTLSCSQTLNHNVMYWYQQKSSQAPKLLFHYYDKDFNNEADTPDNFQSRRPNTSFCFLDIRSPGLGDTAMYLCATSREFGASGSDEQFFGPGTRLTVL.

The chain joins TRBV6-2 or TRBV6-3 to TRBJ2-2, with D perhaps TRBD1 (5 bases). This CDR3 is built from 16 residues. Trimming stripped 6 bases from V and 2 bases from J, with 16 bases between. Germline V gene sequence: CDR1 MNHEY, CDR2 SVGEGT. The CDR3 DNA sequence: TGTGCCAGCAGACCTCGACAGCCGTTAAACACCGGGGAGCTGTTTTTT. It translates to CASRPRQPLNTGELFF.

This chain uses TRBV28 with TRBJ2-7; the match to TRBD2 covers 14 bases. Germline assignment: CDR1 MDHEN and CDR2 SYDVKM. This CDR3 comprises 14 residues. The V and J ends lost 7 bases and 6 bases, in that order; junction bases with no gene match: 5. The CDR3 region is CASTKTSGRGEQYF. In DNA form, the CDR3 reads TGTGCCAGCACTAAGACTAGCGGGAGGGGCGAGCAGTACTTC.

The chain links TRBV19 to TRBJ2-7; D remains unclear. Germline CDR1 is LNHDA and CDR2 is SQIVND (reference sequence). The CDR3 is made up of 12 amino acids. Between the trimmed V and J ends, which lost 2 bases and 3 bases, there was a span of 5 bases. CDR3 DNA sequence: TGTGCCAGTAGTATACCCAACTACGAGCAGTACTTC. It encodes CASSIPNYEQYF. The whole variable domain, filled in from reference TRBV19 and TRBJ2-7, reads DGGITQSPKYLFRKEGQNVTLSCEQNLNHDAMYWYRQDPGQGLRLIYYSQIVNDFQKGDIAEGYSVSREKKESFPLTVTSAQKNPTAFYLCASSIPNYEQYFGPGTRLTVT.

This clone has only one observation. This rearrangement joins TRBV7-9 to TRBJ2-7; D is perhaps TRBD2 (5 bases). V lost 5 bases and J 6 bases, leaving 17 bases between the germline ends. Germline-derived CDR1 and CDR2 are SEHNR and FQNEAQ (reference sequence). The length of the CDR3 is 14 residues. CDR3 region: CASSRPGNSFEQYF. Here the CDR3 DNA reads TGTGCCAGCAGCCGGCCGGGGAACAGCTTCGAGCAGTACTTC.

V and J are TRBV18 and TRBJ2-1; possibly TRBD2 for D (7 bases). The CDR3 loop spans 15 amino acids. Germline CDR1 and CDR2: KGHSH and LQKENI. V gave up 1 base and J gave up 8 bases, with 15 bases separating them. CDR3 bases: TGTGCCAGCTCACCACTGACCTCGCGGGGGCATGAGCAGTTCTTC. The encoded protein is CASSPLTSRGHEQFF. The variable domain in full, completed from reference TRBV18 and TRBJ2-1, reads NAGVMQNPRHLVRRRGQEARLRCSPMKGHSHVYWYRQLPEEGLKFMVYLQKENIIDESGMPKERFSAEFPKEGPSILRIQQVVRGDSAAYFCASSPLTSRGHEQFFGPGTRLTVL.

DNA for the CDR3: TGTGCCAGTAGCTCACAGGGGGCGCCGAACACTGAAGCTTTCTTT. Amino acid sequence: CASSSQGAPNTEAFF. This chain joins TRBV19 and TRBJ1-1, with TRBD1 matching 9 bases. This CDR3 is built from 15 residues. J lost 1 base, V lost 6 bases, and 6 bases had no gene match. Germline V gives CDR1 LNHDA, CDR2 SQIVND (reference sequence).

For this clone: This is likely a read error, given that the CDR3 carries no conserved phenylalanine or tryptophan at its end. The DNA is omitted, as the CDR3 cannot be located on it reliably, and the CDR3 follows TCRdb's listing. The chain recombines TRBV27 with TRBJ1-1. Germline lookup yields CDR1 MNHEY and CDR2 SMNVEV (reference sequence). Both ends counted, the CDR3 spans 9 residues. The CDR3 is CASSFFSRL.

This clone was detected a few times. V and J are TRBV7-9 and TRBJ2-1; 8 nucleotides match TRBD1. The ends lost 0 bases at V and 3 bases at J; junction bases unmatched: 4. The CDR3 runs to 16 residues. Germline CDR1 SEHNR, CDR2 FQNEAQ (reference sequence). The CDR3 protein is CASSLARTGIYNEQFF. CDR3 coding DNA: TGTGCCAGCAGCTTAGCCCGGACAGGGATCTACAATGAGCAGTTCTTC.

V gene TRBV6-1 combines with J gene TRBJ1-2; D unclear. Germline loops: CDR1 MNHNS, CDR2 SASEGT. Trimming took off 3 bases at V and 2 bases at J, with 7 bases between the two ends. The CDR3 totals 13 residues. As DNA, the CDR3 is TGTGCCAGCAGTGAGACAAGAAACTATGGCTACACCTTC. It encodes CASSETRNYGYTF.

J is TRBJ2-7 and V is TRBV5-4; 9 bases align to TRBD2. This CDR3 is built from 14 residues. The germline V gene has CDR1 SGHNT and CDR2 YYREEE (reference sequence). Trimming at V came to 3 bases and at J to 5 bases, leaving 6 bases not matched to a gene. The CDR3 nucleotides are TGTGCCAGCAGCTGGGTAAGGACTAGCGACGAGCAGTACTTC. Protein product: CASSWVRTSDEQYF.

The chain links TRBV7-2 to TRBJ1-5, with TRBD1 matching over 7 bases. The V segment lost 3 bases and the J segment 15 bases; nucleotides outside the gene matches: 8. Per the germline V gene, CDR1 is SGHTA and CDR2 is FQGNSA. The CDR3 extends over 12 amino acids. CDR3 in DNA: TGTGCCAGCAGCTTCGAGACAGGGAGGATGCATTTT. Protein product: CASSFETGRMHF.

This chain uses TRBV6-5 with TRBJ2-1, with D perhaps matching TRBD2 (7 bases). The germline V gene encodes CDR1 MNHEY and CDR2 SVGAGI. CDR3 length: 11 residues. Trimming left V 4 bases short and J 11 bases short, with 9 bases between. CDR3 in amino acids: CASSSGGQQFF. CDR3 in DNA: TGTGCCAGCAGTTCGGGGGGCCAGCAGTTCTTC.

The CDR3 DNA reads as TGTGCCATCAGTGACTTCGGGACAGCCTCGGACAATGAGCAGTTCTTC. This encodes CAISDFGTASDNEQFF. This chain links TRBV10-3 with TRBJ2-1; TRBD1 aligns across 7 bases. Germline CDR1 ENHRY, CDR2 SYGVKD. Trimming removed 3 bases from V and 5 bases from J; junction bases left unmatched: 10. CDR3 size: 16 residues.